This T cell receptor (beta chain) stems from a study of blood T cell repertoires in COVID-19. Libraries were prepared by immunoSEQ multiplex PCR; TCRdb keeps only in-frame clonotypes and omits some of them. The sample consists of some 150,000 clones, around four fifths of them appearing once. The germline CDR1 and CDR2 sequences are MDHEN and SYDVKM. V shed 4 bases and J shed 6 bases, with 21 bases lying between them. The CDR3 is made up of 16 amino acids. Sequencing was performed on peripheral blood. The clonotype comes from a woman aged 40 to 49 with active or convalescent COVID-19. This rearrangement joins TRBV28 to TRBJ1-2, with D uncertain. CDR3 coding DNA: TGTGCCAGCAGTTCATATTCAGTGGGAGGAAATCATGGCTACACCTTC. Amino acid sequence: CASSSYSVGGNHGYTF.